This T cell receptor (beta chain) was captured in a study of CD4 T cells in relation to SARS-CoV-2 and coronaviruses. Before the COVID-19 pandemic, during about 2011-2019, CD4+ T cells were taken from unexposed donors. Naive and memory CD4+ T cells came from enriched cryopreserved PBMCs. Germline assignment: CDR1 LNHDA and CDR2 SQIVND (reference sequence). Trimming shortened V by 4 bases and J by 0 bases, and 18 bases separated the two germline ends. This CDR3 is built from 17 residues. This table comes from immunoSEQ multiplex PCR, and its TCRdb copy is limited to in-frame clones, with some not included. The sample yields under 90,000 clones, more than 80% seen once. As regards this clone: Its matching antigen is unknown.

General study findings and limits: Monoreactive clones expanded significantly more to SARS-CoV-2 than crossreactive clones did.

Sample: naive CD4+ T cells from PBMCs. As for subset: naive CD4+ T cells isolated by negative enrichment. The rearrangement joins TRBV19 to TRBJ1-2; D possibly corresponds to TRBD1 (5 bases). This clonotype originated in a human donor in good health. The CDR3 DNA is TGTGCCAGTAGTACCCTTCAGGGAAAGGGGTCTAACTATGGCTACACCTTC. It yields the protein CASSTLQGKGSNYGYTF. The whole variable domain, remainder taken from reference TRBV19 and TRBJ1-2, is DGGITQSPKYLFRKEGQNVTLSCEQNLNHDAMYWYRQDPGQGLRLIYYSQIVNDFQKGDIAEGYSVSREKKESFPLTVTSAQKNPTAFYLCASSTLQGKGSNYGYTFGSGTRLTVV.